The 30 T cell receptor beta chains in this list originate from one sample, sequenced in a study of blood T cell repertoires in COVID-19. Only in-frame clones appear in the TCRdb table, and some are missing; sequencing was by immunoSEQ multiplex PCR. The data show 200,000 to 250,000 clones, with roughly 83% seen just once and roughly an eighth held by the top ten. What was sequenced was peripheral blood. Source of these receptors: a man at least 80 years old with acute or convalescent COVID-19.

This chain uses TRBV7-2 with TRBJ1-1; TRBD1 is a possible D gene (5 bases). The germline V and J ends were trimmed by 6 bases and 7 bases, with 15 bases remaining between them. From germline, CDR1 is SGHTA and CDR2 FQGNSA. CDR3 length equals 13 residues. The CDR3 DNA reads TGTGCCAGCAGGCTAACGGGGGGGGTTGAAGCTTTCTTT. As protein: CASRLTGGVEAFF.

This clone showed up just a few times. The chain has TRBV5-4 and TRBJ2-3; D remains unclear. Germline CDR1 reads SGHNT; CDR2 reads YYREEE (reference sequence). Trimming removed 4 bases from V and 1 base from J, with 13 bases in between. This CDR3 is 15 amino acids long. CDR3 region: CASSTPFLGTDTQYF. The CDR3, as DNA: TGTGCCAGCAGCACTCCCTTCCTCGGCACAGATACGCAGTATTTT. The variable domain in full, with the rest retrieved from reference TRBV5-4 and TRBJ2-3, is ETGVTQSPTHLIKTRGQQVTLRCSSQSGHNTVSWYQQALGQGPQFIFQYYREEENGRGNFPPRFSGLQFPNYSSELNVNALELDDSALYLCASSTPFLGTDTQYFGPGTRLTVL.

The chain links TRBV18 to TRBJ1-2; D is unresolved. Trimming pared 3 bases from V and 5 bases from J, leaving 13 bases between. Germline values: CDR1 KGHSH, CDR2 LQKENI. This CDR3 has 14 residues. CDR3 nucleotide sequence: TGTGCCAGCTCACCGGGAGCACCAACTTATGGCTACACCTTC. Protein: CASSPGAPTYGYTF.

This sequence joins TRBV5-1 and TRBJ2-2; D is possibly TRBD1 (6 bases). CDR3 size: 14 residues. V was cut by 0 bases and J by 5 bases, with 8 bases left in between. From germline, CDR1 is SGHRS and CDR2 YFSETQ. The CDR3 reads CASSLDGTTGELFF. Written as DNA, the CDR3 is TGCGCCAGCAGCTTGGACGGGACAACCGGGGAGCTGTTTTTT. Combining the CDR3 with reference TRBV5-1 and TRBJ2-2 gives the whole variable domain KAGVTQTPRYLIKTRGQQVTLSCSPISGHRSVSWYQQTPGQGLQFLFEYFSETQRNKGNFPGRFSGRQFSNSRSEMNVSTLELGDSALYLCASSLDGTTGELFFGEGSRLTVL.

The rearrangement links TRBV15 to TRBJ1-4, with D tentatively TRBD1 (5 bases). Germline V gene sequence: CDR1 LNHNV, CDR2 YYDKDF (reference sequence). Deletions cut 1 base from V and 3 bases from J, with 9 bases between. The CDR3 is made up of 15 amino acids. CDR3 residues: CATSRVAGSNEKLFF. As DNA, the CDR3 is TGTGCCACCAGCAGAGTAGCAGGGTCTAATGAAAAACTGTTTTTT.

This clone was recorded a few times. The genes are TRBV11-1 and TRBJ2-5; a possible D gene is TRBD2 (6 bases). Trimming stripped 3 bases from V and 3 bases from J, with 17 bases between. The CDR3 runs 16 residues. Per the germline V gene, CDR1 is SGHAT and CDR2 is FQDESV (reference sequence). The CDR3 DNA sequence: TGTGCCAGCAGCTTTGGGTTTGGGGTAGCGGAAGAGACCCAGTACTTC. Protein: CASSFGFGVAEETQYF.

The V gene is TRBV28, the J gene TRBJ1-3, with unresolved D. Germline CDR1 MDHEN, CDR2 SYDVKM. The CDR3 spans 16 residues. V lost 1 base, J lost 0 bases, and 10 bases lay in between. CDR3 nucleotide sequence: TGTGCCAGCAGTTTATCCTACGCCATCTCTGGAAACACCATATATTTT. Translation: CASSLSYAISGNTIYF.

The CDR3 protein is CASRQGVGFENEQFF. The CDR3, as DNA: TGTGCCTCCCGTCAGGGGGTAGGTTTTGAGAATGAGCAGTTCTTC. This chain joins TRBV6-5 and TRBJ2-1; 7 bases agree with TRBD1. The V and J ends lost 11 bases and 7 bases, in that order; junction bases with no gene match: 17. CDR1 MNHEY and CDR2 SVGAGI come from the germline V gene. The CDR3 has 15 amino acids.

The V call is TRBV2, the J call TRBJ2-3, with 13 bases matching TRBD2. Trimming removed 5 bases from V and 4 bases from J; junction bases left unmatched: 3. Germline CDR1 reads SNHLY; CDR2 reads FYNNEI. This CDR3 is built from 15 residues. CDR3 nucleotide sequence: TGTGCCAGCAGTCGGACTAGCGGGAGTCCAGATACGCAGTATTTT. It encodes CASSRTSGSPDTQYF.

DNA for the CDR3: TGTGCCAGCAGAACAGGGGGCCAGCCCCAGCATTTT. Translated, it gives CASRTGGQPQHF. J is TRBJ1-5 and V is TRBV6-5; 9 nucleotides agree with TRBD1. The CDR3 is made up of 12 amino acids. Germline loops: CDR1 MNHEY, CDR2 SVGAGI. With 6 bases clipped from V and 7 bases from J, the junction kept 1 base outside the gene matches.

This clone was picked up one time. The V and J genes are TRBV28 and TRBJ1-5, with TRBD1 as a possible D gene (5 bases). The ends were cut back, 5 bases at V and 0 bases at J, with 14 bases in the middle. The germline V gene encodes CDR1 MDHEN and CDR2 SYDVKM. The CDR3 runs 16 residues. CDR3 coding DNA: TGTGCCAGCAGTCCCGGGGGGATCAATAGCAATCAGCCCCAGCATTTT. The encoded protein is CASSPGGINSNQPQHF.

This chain links TRBV18 with TRBJ1-4; a weak D match, TRBD1 (6 bases). The CDR3 covers 14 residues. Germline V gene data show CDR1 as KGHSH and CDR2 as LQKENI. V lost 6 bases and J 7 bases, leaving 15 bases between the germline ends. The CDR3 region has the DNA TGTGCCAGCTCCACCAGGGGAGGGAGTGAAAAACTGTTTTTT. Translation: CASSTRGGSEKLFF.

The rearrangement links TRBV19 to TRBJ1-5; D unresolved. The germline gives CDR1 LNHDA, CDR2 SQIVND (reference sequence). This CDR3 spans 15 amino acids. The ends were cut back, 8 bases at V and 2 bases at J, with 16 bases in the middle. CDR3 bases: TGTGCCAGTGCGGGTATCATCCAAGGCAATCAGCCCCAGCATTTT. This gives the protein CASAGIIQGNQPQHF.

This clone is a singleton in its sample. V gene TRBV7-8 combines with J gene TRBJ2-7, with 11 bases matching TRBD2. Germline-derived CDR1 and CDR2 are SGHVS and FQNEAQ. The CDR3 has 14 amino acids. V lost 5 bases and J lost 2; bases outside the gene matches: 2. Here the CDR3 DNA reads TGTGCCAGCAGCGGTAGCGGGAGGGCCTACGAGCAGTACTTC. It encodes CASSGSGRAYEQYF. Supplemented by reference TRBV7-8 and TRBJ2-7, the full variable domain reads GAGVSQSPRYKVAKRGQDVALRCDPISGHVSLFWYQQALGQGPEFLTYFQNEAQLDKSGLPSDRFFAERPEGSVSTLKIQRTQQEDSAVYLCASSGSGRAYEQYFGPGTRLTVT.

This chain links TRBV7-2 with TRBJ2-7; 13 bases fit TRBD2. CDR3 size: 16 residues. The germline V gene encodes CDR1 SGHTA and CDR2 FQGNSA. With V trimmed by 1 base and J by 3 bases, 3 bases remained unmatched. The CDR3: CASSLEGTSGVYEQYF. The DNA for the CDR3 is TGTGCCAGCAGCTTAGAAGGGACTAGCGGGGTCTACGAGCAGTACTTC.

This rearrangement joins TRBV12-2 to TRBJ2-5; TRBD2 is the table's D call, not checked against the DNA. TRBV12-2 is an annotated pseudogene. This CDR3 is built from 17 residues. In DNA, the CDR3 is TGTGCAAGTCGCTTAGAGATTCCGACTGCCTTAAGGGAGACCCAGTACTTC. Translating it yields CASRLEIPTALRETQYF.

V gene TRBV5-1 combines with J gene TRBJ2-7; TRBD2 is a possible D gene (7 bases). Per the germline V gene, CDR1 is SGHRS and CDR2 is YFSETQ. The germline V and J ends were trimmed by 0 bases and 4 bases, with 14 bases remaining between them. This CDR3 has 15 amino acids. The CDR3 region has the DNA TGCGCCAGCAGCTTGGTTGTGGGAGGGGGATACGAGCAGTACTTC. Translation: CASSLVVGGGYEQYF.

This clone was observed once. The chain employs TRBV11-1 and TRBJ1-1, with 7 positions matching TRBD1. CDR1 is SGHAT and CDR2 is FQDESV in the germline V gene (reference sequence). After removal of 5 bases from V and 0 bases from J, the junction contained 9 bases not matched to a gene. CDR3 length: 16 amino acids. The CDR3 DNA reads as TGTGCCAGCAGCCCGACACAGGGGCGCATGAACACTGAAGCTTTCTTT. Translating gives CASSPTQGRMNTEAFF.

The V call is TRBV7-2, the J call TRBJ1-1; D not certain. Per germline, CDR1 SGHTA and CDR2 FQGNSA. The length of the CDR3 is 13 residues. The ends were cut back, 0 bases at V and 7 bases at J, with 9 bases in the middle. CDR3 DNA: TGTGCCAGCAGCTTAGCGTCCCTAAGTGAAGCTTTCTTT. It specifies CASSLASLSEAFF.

The chain employs TRBV5-1 and TRBJ2-1; 9 bases align to TRBD2. The CDR3 has 14 residues. Trimming cost V 1 base and J 7 bases; bases outside gene matches: 3. The germline gives CDR1 SGHRS, CDR2 YFSETQ. The CDR3 protein is CASSLNLAGNEQFF. DNA for the CDR3: TGCGCCAGCAGCTTGAATCTAGCGGGGAATGAGCAGTTCTTC. Full variable domain (missing parts from reference TRBV5-1 and TRBJ2-1): KAGVTQTPRYLIKTRGQQVTLSCSPISGHRSVSWYQQTPGQGLQFLFEYFSETQRNKGNFPGRFSGRQFSNSRSEMNVSTLELGDSALYLCASSLNLAGNEQFFGPGTRLTVL.

This chain connects TRBV28 to TRBJ1-2; 7 bases map to TRBD1. Trimming took 5 bases from V and 5 from J; bases not matched to a gene: 14. The CDR3 covers 16 residues. Germline loops: CDR1 MDHEN, CDR2 SYDVKM. The CDR3 DNA reads as TGTGCCAGCAGTACTAGGGGGCTTGGGGGAAGGTATGGCTACACCTTC. This encodes CASSTRGLGGRYGYTF.

This chain connects TRBV5-1 to TRBJ2-1; 8 bases fit TRBD1. J was trimmed by 2 bases and V by 4 bases; bases with no gene match: 8. CDR3 length equals 16 residues. The germline CDR1 and CDR2 sequences are SGHRS and YFSETQ. In DNA form, the CDR3 reads TGCGCCAGCAGCGCCTCCGGGACAGGCACCTACAATGAGCAGTTCTTC. This gives the protein CASSASGTGTYNEQFF.

This clone was seen a single time. The chain couples TRBV5-4 to TRBJ2-1, with D possibly being TRBD2 (6 bases). The ends were cut back, 4 bases at V and 7 bases at J, with 15 bases in the middle. This CDR3 contains 14 residues. Looked up from germline, CDR1 is SGHNT and CDR2 is YYREEE (reference sequence). CDR3: CASSGSGRRNEQFF. CDR3 bases: TGTGCCAGCAGCGGATCTGGGAGGAGGAATGAGCAGTTCTTC.

This chain connects TRBV2 to TRBJ2-7; TRBD1 aligns across 10 bases. This CDR3 is built from 14 residues. V lost 5 bases, J lost 4 bases, and 5 bases stayed unmatched. Germline V gene sequence: CDR1 SNHLY, CDR2 FYNNEI. CDR3 coding DNA: TGTGCCAGCAGTATACGGGACAGGGGTTACGAGCAGTACTTC. Its protein is CASSIRDRGYEQYF.

This clone was detected a few times. The chain is built from TRBV9 and TRBJ1-6, with D possibly matching TRBD1 (6 bases). V was trimmed by 2 bases and J by 5 bases, leaving 8 bases between them. The CDR3 covers 14 residues. The germline gives CDR1 SGDLS, CDR2 YYNGEE. The CDR3 protein is CASSVTGNNSPLHF. CDR3 sequence (DNA): TGTGCCAGCAGCGTCACAGGGAATAATTCACCCCTCCACTTT.

The rearrangement uses TRBV5-5 and TRBJ1-2, with D possibly TRBD1 on 5 matching bases. Looked up from germline, CDR1 is SGHKS and CDR2 is YYEKEE (reference sequence). V shed 4 bases and J shed 4 bases, with 14 bases lying between them. The CDR3 totals 14 residues. This CDR3 is CASSPLDTRYGYTF. The CDR3 DNA is TGTGCCAGCAGCCCGCTGGACACCCGCTATGGCTACACCTTC.

This clone was seen only a few times. The chain is built from TRBV7-2 and TRBJ1-1; D ambiguous. CDR3 size: 12 residues. Germline loops: CDR1 SGHTA, CDR2 FQGNSA. Deletions cut 5 bases from V and 6 bases from J, with 10 bases between. CDR3 amino acids: CASSPARAEAFF. The CDR3 DNA sequence: TGTGCCAGCAGCCCTGCTCGGGCTGAAGCTTTCTTT. The variable domain in full, with the rest retrieved from reference TRBV7-2 and TRBJ1-1, is GAGVSQSPSNKVTEKGKDVELRCDPISGHTALYWYRQSLGQGLEFLIYFQGNSAPDKSGLPSDRFSAERTGGSVSTLTIQRTQQEDSAVYLCASSPARAEAFFGQGTRLTVV.

The chain uses TRBV6-5 and TRBJ1-3; D may be TRBD1 (6 bases). This CDR3 has 16 amino acids. Per germline, CDR1 MNHEY and CDR2 SVGAGI. Deletions cut 2 bases from V and 0 bases from J, with 11 bases between. The CDR3 is CASSYTQGLSGNTIYF. The CDR3, as DNA: TGTGCCAGCAGTTACACACAGGGCCTCTCTGGAAACACCATATATTTT.

The chain combines TRBV7-2 with TRBJ2-7; 7 bases agree with TRBD1. The CDR3 length is 15 residues. With 5 bases clipped from V and 2 bases from J, the junction kept 9 bases outside the gene matches. Germline V gene data show CDR1 as SGHTA and CDR2 as FQGNSA. DNA for the CDR3: TGTGCCAGCAGCCCACAACGGACAGGTCCCTACGAGCAGTACTTC. Protein sequence: CASSPQRTGPYEQYF.

The rearrangement uses TRBV7-6 and TRBJ2-2; possible D gene TRBD2, 5 bases. The CDR3 contains 15 residues. V lost 7 bases and J lost 4, with 16 bases in between. The germline CDR1 and CDR2 sequences are SGHVS and FNYEAQ. CDR3 region: CASTGTRVATGELFF. The CDR3 nucleotides read TGTGCCAGCACTGGTACTAGGGTAGCCACCGGGGAGCTGTTTTTT.